What follows is one TCR beta chain and its context. Trimming cost V 5 bases and J 9 bases, with 12 bases left between them. The CDR3 sequence is 12 residues long. CDR1 SGDLS and CDR2 YYNGEE come from the germline V gene. The data stem from a study of T cell changes during pregnancy in multiple sclerosis. TCRdb keeps only in-frame clones here, not all; method: immunoSEQ multiplex PCR. This table has some 20,000 clones, roughly 90% appearing once. The sequences come from CD8+ T cells from peripheral blood mononuclear cells, collected in the second trimester of pregnancy. The V and J genes are TRBV9 and TRBJ2-1, with a possible D match to TRBD2 (6 bases). The origin of this receptor is a female donor in good health, enrolled as a control in a pregnancy study. The CDR3 loop reads CASSPGGSEQFF. The CDR3 coding sequence is TGTGCCAGCAGTCCCGGAGGGTCTGAGCAGTTCTTC.